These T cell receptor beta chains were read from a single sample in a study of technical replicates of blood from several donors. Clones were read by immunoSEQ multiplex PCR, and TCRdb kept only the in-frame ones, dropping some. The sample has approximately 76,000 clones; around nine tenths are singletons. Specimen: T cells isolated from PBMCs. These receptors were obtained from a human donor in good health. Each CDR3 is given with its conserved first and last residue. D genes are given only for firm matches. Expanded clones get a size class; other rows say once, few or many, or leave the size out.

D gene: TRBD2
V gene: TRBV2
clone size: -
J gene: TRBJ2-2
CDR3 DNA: TGTGCCAGCAGGCCGACTAGCGGGAGGAAGAACACCGGGGAGCTGTTTTTT
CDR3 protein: CASRPTSGRKNTGELFF

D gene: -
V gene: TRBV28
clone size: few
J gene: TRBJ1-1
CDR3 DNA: TGTGCCAGCAGTTTAATCTCGAGGGACACTGAAGCTTTCTTT
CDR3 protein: CASSLISRDTEAFF

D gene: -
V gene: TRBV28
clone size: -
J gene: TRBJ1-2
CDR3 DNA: TGTGCCAGCAGGGGGAGGACCTATGGCTACACCTTC
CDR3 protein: CASRGRTYGYTF

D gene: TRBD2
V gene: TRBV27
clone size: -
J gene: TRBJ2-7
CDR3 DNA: TGTGCCAGCAGTTTCCGCAGACTAGCTAACGAGCAGTACTTC
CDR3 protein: CASSFRRLANEQYF

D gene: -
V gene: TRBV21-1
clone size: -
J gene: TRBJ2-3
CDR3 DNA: TGTGCCAGCAGCAAAGAGGGACTAGCGGGAGGTCGTCCGGGGGGAGATACGCAGTATTTT
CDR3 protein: CASSKEGLAGGRPGGDTQYF

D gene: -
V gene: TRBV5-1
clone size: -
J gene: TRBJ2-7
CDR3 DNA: TGCGCCAGCAGCTTGGTAAACTACAGGGACTCCTACGAGCAGTACTTC
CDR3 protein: CASSLVNYRDSYEQYF

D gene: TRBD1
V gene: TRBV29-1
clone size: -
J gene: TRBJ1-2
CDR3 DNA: TGCAGCGCTGGACAGGGGGACTATGGCTACACCTTC
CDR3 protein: CSAGQGDYGYTF

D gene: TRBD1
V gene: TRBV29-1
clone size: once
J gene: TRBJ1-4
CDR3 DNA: TGCAGCGTCCTCAAACGGACAGGAGGCAATGAAAAACTGTTTTTT
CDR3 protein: CSVLKRTGGNEKLFF

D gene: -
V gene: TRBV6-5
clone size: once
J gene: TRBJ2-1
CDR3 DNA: TGTGCCAGCAATCCGAGACAGACCTACAATGAGCAGTTCTTC
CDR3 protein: CASNPRQTYNEQFF

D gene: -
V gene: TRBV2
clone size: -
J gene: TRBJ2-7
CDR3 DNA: TGTGCCAGCACTAGGGGAAACTACGAGCAGTACTTC
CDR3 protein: CASTRGNYEQYF

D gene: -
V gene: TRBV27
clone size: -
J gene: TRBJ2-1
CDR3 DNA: TGTGCCAGCAGTTTACCCGGGGATTACAATGAGCAGTTCTTC
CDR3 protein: CASSLPGDYNEQFF

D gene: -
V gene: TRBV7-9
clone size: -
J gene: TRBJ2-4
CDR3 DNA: TGTGCCAGCAACCTGATAGCCAGCAAAGCCAAAAACATTCAGTACTTC
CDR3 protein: CASNLIASKAKNIQYF

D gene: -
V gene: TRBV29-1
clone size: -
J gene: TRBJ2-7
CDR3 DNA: TGCAGCGTTGGCAGGTCCGGGACCTACGAGCAGTACTTC
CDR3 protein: CSVGRSGTYEQYF

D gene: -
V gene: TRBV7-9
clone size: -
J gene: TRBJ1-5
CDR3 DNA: TGTGCCAGCAGTCCCCCCGGGGGTGGCAATCAGCCCCAGCATTTT
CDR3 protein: CASSPPGGGNQPQHF

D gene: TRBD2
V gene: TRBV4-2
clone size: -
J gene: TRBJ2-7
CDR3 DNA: TGTGCCAGCAGCCAAGAATCAGGCCTAGCGGGCACCTACGAGCAGTACTTC
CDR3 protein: CASSQESGLAGTYEQYF

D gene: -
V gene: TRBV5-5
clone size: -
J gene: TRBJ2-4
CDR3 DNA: TGTGCCAGCACCACAGGGATCTCAGCCAAAAACATTCAGTACTTC
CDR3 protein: CASTTGISAKNIQYF

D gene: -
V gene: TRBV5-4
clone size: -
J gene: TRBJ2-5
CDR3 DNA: TGTGCCAGCAGAGGCCTAGCTCAAGAGACCCAGTACTTC
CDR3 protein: CASRGLAQETQYF

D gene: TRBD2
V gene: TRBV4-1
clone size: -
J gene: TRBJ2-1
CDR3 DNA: TGCGCCAGCAGCCAAGATTCTAGCGGGAGCTTCCCATCCTACAATGAGCAGTTCTTC
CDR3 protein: CASSQDSSGSFPSYNEQFF

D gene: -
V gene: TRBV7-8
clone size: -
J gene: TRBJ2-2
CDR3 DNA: TGTGCCAGCAGCTCCCCCACGCAGTTCACCGGGGAGCTGTTTTTT
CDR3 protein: CASSSPTQFTGELFF

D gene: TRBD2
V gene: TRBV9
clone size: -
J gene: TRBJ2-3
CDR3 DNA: TGTGCCAGCAGCGTAGCTAGCGGGGGGGTCGATACGCAGTATTTT
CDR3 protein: CASSVASGGVDTQYF

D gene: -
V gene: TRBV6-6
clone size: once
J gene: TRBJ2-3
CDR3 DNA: TGTGCCAGCAGCCAGAACCGAGACTTGCCAGATACGCAGTATTTT
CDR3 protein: CASSQNRDLPDTQYF

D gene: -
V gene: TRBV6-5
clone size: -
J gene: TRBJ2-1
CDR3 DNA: TGTGCCAGCAGTTACTCGACGCGGGTTGGGCAGTTCTTC
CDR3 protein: CASSYSTRVGQFF

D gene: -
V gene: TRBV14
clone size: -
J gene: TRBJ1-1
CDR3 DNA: TGTGCCAGCAGCCAGACAGCCCACAAGAACACTGAAGCTTTCTTT
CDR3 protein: CASSQTAHKNTEAFF

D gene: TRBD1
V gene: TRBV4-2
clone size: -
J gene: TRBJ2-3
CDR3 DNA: TGTGCCAGCAGCGGGGGACAGGGGGCAGATACGCAGTATTTT
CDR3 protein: CASSGGQGADTQYF

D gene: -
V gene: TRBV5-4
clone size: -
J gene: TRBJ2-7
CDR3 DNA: TGTGCCAGCAGCTTACCAGGAAACTACGAGCAGTACTTC
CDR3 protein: CASSLPGNYEQYF

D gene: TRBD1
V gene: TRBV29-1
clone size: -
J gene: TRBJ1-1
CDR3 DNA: TGCAGCGTACCGGGACAGGGGTACACTGAAGCTTTCTTT
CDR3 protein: CSVPGQGYTEAFF

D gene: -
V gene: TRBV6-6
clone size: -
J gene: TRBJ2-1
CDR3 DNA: TGTGCCAGCACCGACGGGGCAGGGGTTACTGAGCAGTTCTTC
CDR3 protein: CASTDGAGVTEQFF

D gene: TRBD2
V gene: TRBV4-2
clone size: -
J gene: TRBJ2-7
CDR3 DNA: TGTGCCAGCAGCCAAGCGGCTAGCGGGAGAAGGAGGCACGAGCAGTACTTC
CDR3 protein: CASSQAASGRRRHEQYF

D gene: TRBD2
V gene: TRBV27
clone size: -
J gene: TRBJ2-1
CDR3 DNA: TGTGCCAGCAGTTTAAGGAGGACTAGCGGGAGATTCCGGGACGACAATGAGCAGTTCTTC
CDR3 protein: CASSLRRTSGRFRDDNEQFF

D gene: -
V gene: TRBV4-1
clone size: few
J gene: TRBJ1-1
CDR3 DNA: TGCGCCAGCAGCCAAGTGGGCATGAACACTGAAGCTTTCTTT
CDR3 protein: CASSQVGMNTEAFF

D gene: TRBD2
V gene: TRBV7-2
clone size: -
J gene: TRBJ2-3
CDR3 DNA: TGTGCCAGCAGCTTTGGGGGCGGGGGGCCTCCAGATACGCAGTATTTT
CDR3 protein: CASSFGGGGPPDTQYF